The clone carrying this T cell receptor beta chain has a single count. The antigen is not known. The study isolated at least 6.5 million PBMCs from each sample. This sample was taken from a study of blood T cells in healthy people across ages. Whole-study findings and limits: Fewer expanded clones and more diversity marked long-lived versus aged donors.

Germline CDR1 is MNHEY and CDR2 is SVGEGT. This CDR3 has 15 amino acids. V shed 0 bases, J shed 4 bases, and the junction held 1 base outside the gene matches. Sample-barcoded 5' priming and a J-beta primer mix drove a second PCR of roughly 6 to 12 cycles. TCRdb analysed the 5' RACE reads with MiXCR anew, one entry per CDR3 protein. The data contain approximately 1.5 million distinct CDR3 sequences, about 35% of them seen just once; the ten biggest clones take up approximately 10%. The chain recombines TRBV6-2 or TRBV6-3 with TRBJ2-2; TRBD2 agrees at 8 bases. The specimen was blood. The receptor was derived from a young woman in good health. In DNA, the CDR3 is TGTGCCAGCAGTTACTCTAGCGGGGTCACCGGGGAGCTGTTTTTT. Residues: CASSYSSGVTGELFF.